This is a list of T cell receptor beta chains from one sample in a study of OX40 agonist ivuxolimab in advanced cancers. Generated by immunoSEQ multiplex PCR, the TCRdb table keeps only in-frame clones and is missing some. The sample holds about 32,000 clones, over 80% seen once. The input for sequencing was CD4+ or CD8+ T cells sorted from blood, taken in a trial of the OX40 agonist ivuxolimab. Receptor source: an adult with an advanced solid tumor such as melanoma, head and neck, liver or kidney cancer. The CDR3 runs from the conserved cysteine through the conserved F or W. D genes are given only for firm matches. Clone size is shown for a subset of rows, as once, few, many or a class of expanded clone.

D gene,clone size,V gene,J gene,CDR3 length,CDR3 DNA,CDR3 protein
TRBD1,-,TRBV5-5,TRBJ2-7,14,TGTGCCAGCAGCGGAGCAGGGGGAATCTACGAGCAGTACTTC,CASSGAGGIYEQYF
TRBD1,once,TRBV7-8,TRBJ2-7,15,TGTGCCAGCAGCCCCCGACAGGGTCCGTCCTACGAGCAGTACTTC,CASSPRQGPSYEQYF
-,-,TRBV7-9,TRBJ2-5,14,TGTGCCAGCAGCTGGATGACGGAGCAAGAGACCCAGTACTTC,CASSWMTEQETQYF
-,-,TRBV4-3,TRBJ1-1,13,TGCGCCAGCAGCTTCCAACGAGGGACTGAAGCTTTCTTT,CASSFQRGTEAFF
-,-,TRBV4-1,TRBJ2-1,12,TGCGCCAGCAGCCAAGTTCGCAATGAGCAGTTCTTC,CASSQVRNEQFF
-,-,TRBV7-9,TRBJ2-5,10,TGTGCCAGCAGCCTAGGGACCCAGTACTTC,CASSLGTQYF
-,-,TRBV4-3,TRBJ1-2,15,TGCGCCAGCAGCCAAGGGTACAGGGACTCAGGGGGCTACACCTTC,CASSQGYRDSGGYTF
TRBD1,-,TRBV2,TRBJ1-1,15,TGTGCCAGCAGTGATAGCGGACAGGGGAGGACTGAAGCTTTCTTT,CASSDSGQGRTEAFF
-,-,TRBV27,TRBJ2-4,14,TGTGCCAGCAGTTCCCGGGCCTCGGAGCACATTCAGTACTTC,CASSSRASEHIQYF
TRBD1,-,TRBV5-1,TRBJ1-2,16,TGCGCCAGCAGCTTGGAATGGACAGGTATTAACTATGGCTACACCTTC,CASSLEWTGINYGYTF
-,once,TRBV11-2,TRBJ1-4,13,TGTGCCAGCAGCTCAGGGGTACAGGAAAAACTGTTTTTT,CASSSGVQEKLFF
TRBD2,-,TRBV4-1,TRBJ2-1,17,TGCGCCAGCAGCTCCCGGACTAGCGGGCCATCCTACAATGAGCAGTTCTTC,CASSSRTSGPSYNEQFF
-,-,TRBV5-1,TRBJ2-7,14,TGCGCCAGCGGCTGGGGGTCCGGCTCCTACGAGCAGTACTTC,CASGWGSGSYEQYF
TRBD2,once,TRBV5-6,TRBJ2-5,15,TGTGCCAGCAGCCCCCCAGCGGGGGGAAGGAAGACCCAGTACTTC,CASSPPAGGRKTQYF
-,medium-sized,TRBV2,TRBJ1-2,11,TGTGCCAGCAGTCCTAACTATGGCTACACCTTC,CASSPNYGYTF
TRBD1,-,TRBV28,TRBJ1-2,13,TGTGCCAGCAGCCAGACAGGGAACTATGGCTACACCTTC,CASSQTGNYGYTF
TRBD1,few,TRBV28,TRBJ1-5,14,TGTGCCAGCAGCCCGGACAGGGGGCTTCAGCCCCAGCATTTT,CASSPDRGLQPQHF
TRBD2,-,TRBV6-5,TRBJ2-5,16,TGTGCCAGCAGTTACGGGACGGGAGGGCCTAGGGAGACCCAGTACTTC,CASSYGTGGPRETQYF
-,-,TRBV27,TRBJ2-3,15,TGTGCCAGCAGTTTTGGAGCGGCTAGCACAGATACGCAGTATTTT,CASSFGAASTDTQYF
TRBD1,-,TRBV7-8,TRBJ1-4,14,TGTGCCAGCAGCTTAGCGGGAACAGGGGGAAAACTGTTTTTT,CASSLAGTGGKLFF
TRBD2,-,TRBV7-8,TRBJ2-7,16,TGTGCCAGCAGCTTAGGGCCCGGGACTACACGAAACGAGCAGTACTTC,CASSLGPGTTRNEQYF
TRBD1,-,TRBV9,TRBJ2-3,14,TGTGCCAGCAGCGATGGGACAGGGGCAGATACGCAGTATTTT,CASSDGTGADTQYF
-,-,TRBV7-8,TRBJ1-1,13,TGTGCCAGCAGCTTGACGAGGGGAGCTGAAGCTTTCTTT,CASSLTRGAEAFF
TRBD2,-,TRBV9,TRBJ2-2,19,TGTGCCAGCAGCCCCGATTTTGAGGGACTAGCGGGAGGCACCGGGGAGCTGTTTTTT,CASSPDFEGLAGGTGELFF
TRBD2,-,TRBV10-3,TRBJ2-1,20,TGTGCCATCAGTGTGGCGCTAGCGGGAGAATCCGTAGGTTCCTACAATGAGCAGTTCTTC,CAISVALAGESVGSYNEQFF
TRBD2,-,TRBV27,TRBJ2-1,15,TGTGCCAGCAGTTCCGGGACTAGCGCTTACAATGAGCAGTTCTTC,CASSSGTSAYNEQFF
TRBD1,-,TRBV27,TRBJ1-4,17,TGTGCCAGCAGTCTTGGACAGGTCCCACCTTATAATGAAAAACTGTTTTTT,CASSLGQVPPYNEKLFF
TRBD2,-,TRBV4-3,TRBJ2-2,17,TGCGCCAGCAGCCAAGAAGGACTAGCGGGGGAATACGGGGAGCTGTTTTTT,CASSQEGLAGEYGELFF
TRBD2,-,TRBV5-4,TRBJ2-1,15,TGTGCCAGCAGCCCGACTAGCGGGAACTACAATGAGCAGTTCTTC,CASSPTSGNYNEQFF
-,-,TRBV11-2,TRBJ2-3,13,TGTGCCAGCGGTTTGGGGGGCACAGATACGCAGTATTTT,CASGLGGTDTQYF
-,-,TRBV30,TRBJ1-6,14,TGTGCCTGGAGTGTGGGGGCTGGCGATTCACCCCTCCACTTT,CAWSVGAGDSPLHF
TRBD2,-,TRBV15,TRBJ2-7,15,TGTGCCACCAGCAGAGATCGGGGAGGGTCGGGTGAGCAGTACTTC,CATSRDRGGSGEQYF
-,-,TRBV9,TRBJ1-1,15,TGTGCCAGCAGCGTAGAAGGGGCCTGGAACACTGAAGCTTTCTTT,CASSVEGAWNTEAFF
-,-,TRBV7-7,TRBJ2-5,15,TGTGCTAGCAGCTTAGTCTATGGGGGTCGAGGGACCCAGTACTTC,CASSLVYGGRGTQYF
-,-,TRBV6-6,TRBJ2-3,13,TGTGCCAGCAATGCAGTATACACAGATACGCAGTATTTT,CASNAVYTDTQYF
TRBD1,-,TRBV9,TRBJ2-5,17,TGTGCCAGCAGCCACAGCTCGCGGACAGGTATTCAAGAGACCCAGTACTTC,CASSHSSRTGIQETQYF